This T cell receptor beta chain was profiled in a study of PD-1 blockade in mismatch repair-deficient tumors. Some clones are missing from TCRdb's copy, which holds only in-frame ones; the method was immunoSEQ multiplex PCR. Of roughly 79,000 clones listed, 65% to 85% are singletons. CDR3 size: 15 residues. V was cut by 2 bases and J by 0 bases, with 9 bases left in between. CDR1 MNHEY and CDR2 SMNVEV come from the germline V gene (reference sequence). This receptor was taken from an adult with mismatch repair-deficient cancer. Sample: peripheral blood, taken 44 weeks after starting pembrolizumab. The rearrangement joins TRBV27 to TRBJ2-3; D not resolved. The CDR3 DNA reads as TGTGCCAGCAGTTTAGGCAGGCGGAGCACAGATACGCAGTATTTT. It yields the protein CASSLGRRSTDTQYF.